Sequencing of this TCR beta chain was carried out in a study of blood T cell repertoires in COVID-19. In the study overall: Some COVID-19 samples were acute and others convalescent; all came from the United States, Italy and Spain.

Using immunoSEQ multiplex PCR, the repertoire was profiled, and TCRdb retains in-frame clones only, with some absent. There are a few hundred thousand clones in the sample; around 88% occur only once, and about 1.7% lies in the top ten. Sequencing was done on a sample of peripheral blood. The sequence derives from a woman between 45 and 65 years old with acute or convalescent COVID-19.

Here the CDR3 reads CASSLVLRGAEAFF. The DNA for the CDR3 is TGTGCCAGCAGTTTAGTTCTCAGGGGGGCTGAAGCTTTCTTT. The chain has TRBV28 and TRBJ1-1, with TRBD1 matching 7 bases. The CDR3 totals 14 residues. In germline, CDR1 is MDHEN, CDR2 SYDVKM. V lost 2 bases and J lost 6; bases outside the gene matches: 6.